This T cell receptor (beta chain) was observed in a study of T-cell reconstitution after alpha-beta-depleted transplantation in children. This clonotype was recorded many times. Unique molecular identifiers were built into the TCRbeta library. From the PCR reads, TCRdb called clonotypes with MiXCR, one entry per CDR3 protein. Counted here are 190,000 or so distinct CDR3 sequences, roughly 6.8% occurring once; the ten biggest clones make up approximately 2.9%. The CDR3 contains 14 residues. V lost 2 bases and J lost 8; bases outside the gene matches: 5. Germline loops: CDR1 SNHLY, CDR2 FYNNEI. This chain connects TRBV2 to TRBJ2-1, with 8 bases fitting TRBD1. This sequence originates from a human donor who donated a stem cell graft to a child with Wiskott-Aldrich syndrome. The sample consisted of PBMCs from the stem cell graft donor, taken from the stem cell graft. DNA for the CDR3: TGTGCCAGCAGTGAAAGGACAGGGACGTATGAGCAGTTCTTC. Its translation is CASSERTGTYEQFF. The full variable domain, in which reference TRBV2 and TRBJ2-1 provide the parts outside the CDR3, is EPEVTQTPSHQVTQMGQEVILRCVPISNHLYFYWYRQILGQKVEFLVSFYNNEISEKSEIFDDQFSVERPDGSNFTLKIRSTKLEDSAMYFCASSERTGTYEQFFGPGTRLTVL.